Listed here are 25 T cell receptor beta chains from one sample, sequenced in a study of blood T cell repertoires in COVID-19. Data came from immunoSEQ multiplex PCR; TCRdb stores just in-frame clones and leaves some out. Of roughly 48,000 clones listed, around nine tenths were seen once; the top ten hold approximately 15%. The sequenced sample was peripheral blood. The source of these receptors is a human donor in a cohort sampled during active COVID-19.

CDR3 sequence: CASTPGQHGYTF. The CDR3 coding sequence is TGTGCCAGCACTCCGGGACAGCATGGCTACACCTTC. The J gene is TRBJ1-2, the V gene TRBV6-5; 7 positions match TRBD1. This CDR3 contains 12 residues. CDR1 MNHEY and CDR2 SVGAGI come from the germline V gene. The junction had 5 bases not matched to a gene; V was cut back by 7 bases and J by 6 bases.

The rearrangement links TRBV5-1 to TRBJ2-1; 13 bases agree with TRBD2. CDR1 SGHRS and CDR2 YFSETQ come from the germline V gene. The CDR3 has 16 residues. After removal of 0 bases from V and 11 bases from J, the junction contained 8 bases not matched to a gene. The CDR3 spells CASSLGIGTSGEQQFF. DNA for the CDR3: TGCGCCAGCAGCTTGGGAATCGGGACTAGCGGGGAGCAGCAGTTCTTC.

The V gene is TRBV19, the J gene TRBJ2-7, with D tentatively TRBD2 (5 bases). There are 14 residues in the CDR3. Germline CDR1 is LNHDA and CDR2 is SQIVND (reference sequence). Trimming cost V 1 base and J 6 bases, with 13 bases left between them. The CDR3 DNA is TGTGCCAGTAGTATAGGCGGAGGTCCCCGCGAGCAGTACTTC. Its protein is CASSIGGGPREQYF.

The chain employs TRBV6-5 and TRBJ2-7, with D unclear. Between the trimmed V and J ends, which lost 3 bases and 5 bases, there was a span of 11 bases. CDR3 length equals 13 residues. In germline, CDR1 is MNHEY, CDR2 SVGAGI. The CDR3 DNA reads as TGTGCCAGCAGTTATTTGTCCAGGCACGAGCAGTACTTC. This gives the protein CASSYLSRHEQYF.

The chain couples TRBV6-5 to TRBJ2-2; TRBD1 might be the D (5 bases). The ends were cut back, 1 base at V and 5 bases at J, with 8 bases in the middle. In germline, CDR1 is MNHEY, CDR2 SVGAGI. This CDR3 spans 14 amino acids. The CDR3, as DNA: TGTGCCAGCAGTTACTTGCAGGGAACCGGGGAGCTGTTTTTT. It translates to CASSYLQGTGELFF.

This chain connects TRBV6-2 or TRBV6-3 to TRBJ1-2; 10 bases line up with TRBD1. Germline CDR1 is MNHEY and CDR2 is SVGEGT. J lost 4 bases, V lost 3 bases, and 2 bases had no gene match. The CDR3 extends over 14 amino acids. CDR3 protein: CASSYRDRGYGYTF. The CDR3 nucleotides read TGTGCCAGCAGTTATCGGGACAGGGGCTATGGCTACACCTTC.

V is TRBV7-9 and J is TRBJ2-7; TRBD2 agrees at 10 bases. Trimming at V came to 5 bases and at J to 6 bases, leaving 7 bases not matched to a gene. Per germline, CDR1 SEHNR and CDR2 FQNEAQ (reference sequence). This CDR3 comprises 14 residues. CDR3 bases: TGTGCCAGCAGCCCAAGAGCGGGGGGGCGCGAGCAGTACTTC. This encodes CASSPRAGGREQYF.

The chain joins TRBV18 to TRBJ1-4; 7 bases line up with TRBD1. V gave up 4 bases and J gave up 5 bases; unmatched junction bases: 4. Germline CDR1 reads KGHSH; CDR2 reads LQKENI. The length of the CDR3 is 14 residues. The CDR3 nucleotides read TGTGCCAGCTCACAGGGGGCTGAAAATGAAAAACTGTTTTTT. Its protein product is CASSQGAENEKLFF.

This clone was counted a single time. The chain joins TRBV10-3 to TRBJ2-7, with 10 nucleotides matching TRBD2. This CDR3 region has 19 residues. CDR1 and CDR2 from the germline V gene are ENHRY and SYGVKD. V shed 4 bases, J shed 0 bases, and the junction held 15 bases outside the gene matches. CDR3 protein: CAISATAAGGSLSSYEQYF. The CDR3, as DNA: TGTGCCATCAGTGCAACGGCAGCGGGGGGGTCCCTTAGCTCCTACGAGCAGTACTTC.

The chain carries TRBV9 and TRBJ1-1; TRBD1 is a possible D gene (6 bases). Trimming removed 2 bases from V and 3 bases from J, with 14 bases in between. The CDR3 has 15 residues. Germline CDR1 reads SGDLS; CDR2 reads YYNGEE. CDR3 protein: CASSVSDRTDTEAFF. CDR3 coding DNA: TGTGCCAGCAGCGTCTCCGACAGGACGGACACTGAAGCTTTCTTT.

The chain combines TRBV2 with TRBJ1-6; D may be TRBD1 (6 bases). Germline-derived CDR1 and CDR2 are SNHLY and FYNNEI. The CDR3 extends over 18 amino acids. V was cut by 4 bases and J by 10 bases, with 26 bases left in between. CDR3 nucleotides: TGTGCCAGCAGTGGGGATACACAGGGATCCTATAGGGGATCACCCCTCCACTTT. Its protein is CASSGDTQGSYRGSPLHF.

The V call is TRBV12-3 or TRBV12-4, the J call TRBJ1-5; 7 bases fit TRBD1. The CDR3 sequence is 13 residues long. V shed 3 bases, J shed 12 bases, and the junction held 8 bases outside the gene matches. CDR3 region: CASSFTPWDSQHF. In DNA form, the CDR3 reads TGTGCCAGCAGTTTTACGCCGTGGGACAGCCAGCATTTT.

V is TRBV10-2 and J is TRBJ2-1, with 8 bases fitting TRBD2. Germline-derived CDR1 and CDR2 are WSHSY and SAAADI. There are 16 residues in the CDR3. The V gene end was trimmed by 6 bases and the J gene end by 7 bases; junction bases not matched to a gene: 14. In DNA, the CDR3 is TGCGCCAGCAGAGATAGAGCGGGGGCTCTTGGGAATGAGCAGTTCTTC. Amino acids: CASRDRAGALGNEQFF.

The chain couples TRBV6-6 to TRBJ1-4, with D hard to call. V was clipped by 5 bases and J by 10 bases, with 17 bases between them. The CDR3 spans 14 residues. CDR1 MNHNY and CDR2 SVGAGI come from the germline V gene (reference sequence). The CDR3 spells CASSPPGEGRKLFF. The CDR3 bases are TGTGCCAGCAGTCCCCCGGGAGAAGGTAGAAAACTGTTTTTT.

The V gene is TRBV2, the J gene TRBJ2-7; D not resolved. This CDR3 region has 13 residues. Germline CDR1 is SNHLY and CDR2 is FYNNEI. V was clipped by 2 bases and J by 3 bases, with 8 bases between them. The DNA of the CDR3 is TGTGCCAGCAGTGAAATTCTGAGCTACGAGCAGTACTTC. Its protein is CASSEILSYEQYF.

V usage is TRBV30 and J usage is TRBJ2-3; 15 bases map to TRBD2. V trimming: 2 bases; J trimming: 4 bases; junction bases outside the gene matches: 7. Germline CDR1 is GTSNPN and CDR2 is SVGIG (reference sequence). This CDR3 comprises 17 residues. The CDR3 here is CAWSRFGLAGGADTQYF. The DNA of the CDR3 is TGTGCCTGGAGTCGCTTCGGACTAGCGGGGGGGGCAGATACGCAGTATTTT.

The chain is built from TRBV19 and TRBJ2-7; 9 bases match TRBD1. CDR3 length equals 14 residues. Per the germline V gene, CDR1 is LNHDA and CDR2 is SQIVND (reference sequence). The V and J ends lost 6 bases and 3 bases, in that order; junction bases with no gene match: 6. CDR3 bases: TGTGCCAGTAGCTCCGGGACAGGGATCTACGAGCAGTACTTC. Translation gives CASSSGTGIYEQYF.

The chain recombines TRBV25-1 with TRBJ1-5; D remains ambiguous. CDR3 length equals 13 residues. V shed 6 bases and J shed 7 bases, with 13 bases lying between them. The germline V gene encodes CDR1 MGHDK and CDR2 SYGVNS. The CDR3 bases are TGTGCCAGCAGCGAGGCGGGTATCCAGCCCCAGCATTTT. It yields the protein CASSEAGIQPQHF.

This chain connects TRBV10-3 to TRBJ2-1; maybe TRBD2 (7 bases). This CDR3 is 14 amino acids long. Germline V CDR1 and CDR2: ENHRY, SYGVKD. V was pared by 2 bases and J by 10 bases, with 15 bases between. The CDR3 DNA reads TGTGCCATCAGTGAGGGGGGGGGCCAAGGGGAGCAGTTCTTC. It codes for CAISEGGGQGEQFF.

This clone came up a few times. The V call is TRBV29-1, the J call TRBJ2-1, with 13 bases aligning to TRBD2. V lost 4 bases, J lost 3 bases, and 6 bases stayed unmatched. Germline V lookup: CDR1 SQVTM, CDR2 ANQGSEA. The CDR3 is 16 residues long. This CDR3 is CSVGTSGGAVYNEQFF. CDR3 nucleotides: TGCAGCGTTGGTACTAGCGGGGGGGCCGTCTACAATGAGCAGTTCTTC.

The CDR3 DNA is TGCGCCAGCAGCTTTACAGGGGCGGCCTACGAGCAGTACTTC. Its translation is CASSFTGAAYEQYF. The chain links TRBV4-1 to TRBJ2-7, with 7 bases identical to TRBD1. The CDR3 consists of 14 residues. CDR1 and CDR2 from the germline V gene are MGHRA and YSYEKL. J gave up 2 bases and V 5 bases, and 6 bases lay outside the gene matches.

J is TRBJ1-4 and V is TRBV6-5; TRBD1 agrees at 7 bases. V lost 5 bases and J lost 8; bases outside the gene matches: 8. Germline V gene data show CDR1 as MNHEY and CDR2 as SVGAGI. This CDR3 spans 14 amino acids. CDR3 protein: CASSTTGVREKLFF. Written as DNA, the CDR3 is TGTGCCAGCAGTACAACAGGGGTTCGAGAAAAACTGTTTTTT.

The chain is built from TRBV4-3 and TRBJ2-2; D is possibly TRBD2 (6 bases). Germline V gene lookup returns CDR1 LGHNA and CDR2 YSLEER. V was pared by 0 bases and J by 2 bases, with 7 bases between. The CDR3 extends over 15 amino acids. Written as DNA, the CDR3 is TGCGCCAGCAGCCAAGAGGGGACTAACACCGGGGAGCTGTTTTTT. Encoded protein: CASSQEGTNTGELFF.

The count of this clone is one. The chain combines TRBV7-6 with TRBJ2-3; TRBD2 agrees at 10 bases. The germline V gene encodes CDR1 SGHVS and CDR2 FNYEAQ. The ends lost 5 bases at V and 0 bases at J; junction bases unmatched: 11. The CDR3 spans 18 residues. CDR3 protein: CASSRAPLAGASTDTQYF. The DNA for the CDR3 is TGTGCCAGCAGCCGAGCACCCCTAGCGGGGGCCAGCACAGATACGCAGTATTTT.

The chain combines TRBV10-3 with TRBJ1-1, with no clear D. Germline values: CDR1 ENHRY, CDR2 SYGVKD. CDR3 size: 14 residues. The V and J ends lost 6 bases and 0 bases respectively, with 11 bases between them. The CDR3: CAISGRGMNTEAFF. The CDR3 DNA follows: TGTGCCATCAGCGGACGGGGAATGAACACTGAAGCTTTCTTT.